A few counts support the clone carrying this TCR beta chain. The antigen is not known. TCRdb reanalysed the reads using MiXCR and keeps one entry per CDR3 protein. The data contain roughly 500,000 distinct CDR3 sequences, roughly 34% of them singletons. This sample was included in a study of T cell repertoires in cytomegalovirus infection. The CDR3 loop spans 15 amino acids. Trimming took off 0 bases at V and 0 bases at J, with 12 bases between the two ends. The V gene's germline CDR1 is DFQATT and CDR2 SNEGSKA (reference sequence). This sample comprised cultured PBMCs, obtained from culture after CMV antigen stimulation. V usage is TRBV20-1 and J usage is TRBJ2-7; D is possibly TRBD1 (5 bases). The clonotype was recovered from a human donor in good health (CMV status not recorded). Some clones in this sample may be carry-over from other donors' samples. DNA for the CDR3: TGCAGTGCTAGAGACCAGGGTGTTAGCTCCTACGAGCAGTACTTC. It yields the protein CSARDQGVSSYEQYF.